This T cell receptor beta chain was captured in a study of radiation and T cells in renal cell carcinoma. Study at large: Nephrectomy followed 15 Gy stereotactic body radiation by 4 weeks. The study's findings and limits: Baseline intratumoral clonotype presence is unknown without pretreatment biopsies. Top tumor clonotypes rose in blood 2 weeks post-radiation, then contracted.

Details on this clone: Its target is unknown.

As to time point: baseline pretreatment blood. Indicated treatment: 15 Gy SBRT to primary tumor, nephrectomy 4 weeks later. Radiation-treated patients gave blood at baseline, week 2 and week 4. Clones were read by immunoSEQ multiplex PCR, and TCRdb kept only the in-frame ones, dropping some. The table includes more than 75,000 clones, 82% detected once. The sample here was blood, taken from a patient whose treatment included radiotherapy and nephrectomy. This TCR was sampled from a man between 60 and 75 years old with renal cell carcinoma.

The CDR3 DNA follows: TGCGCCAGCAGCTCAGGGCGGGAGGGTGGTGAGCAGTACTTC. The encoded protein is CASSSGREGGEQYF. The chain links TRBV5-1 to TRBJ2-7; 9 bases line up with TRBD2. V lost 3 bases and J lost 7; bases outside the gene matches: 8. Germline CDR1 reads SGHRS; CDR2 reads YFSETQ. CDR3 length: 14 amino acids. Together with reference TRBV5-1 and TRBJ2-7, the CDR3 gives the full variable domain: KAGVTQTPRYLIKTRGQQVTLSCSPISGHRSVSWYQQTPGQGLQFLFEYFSETQRNKGNFPGRFSGRQFSNSRSEMNVSTLELGDSALYLCASSSGREGGEQYFGPGTRLTVT.